The rows below give T cell receptor beta chains drawn from one sample of a study of shared clonotypes between healthy human individuals. The protocol was immunoSEQ multiplex PCR, while the TCRdb copy is restricted to in-frame clones and leaves out a portion. In the table there are around 620,000 clones, 90% to 95% of which are singletons. The sequencing sample was made of naive CD8+ T cells sorted from blood. Receptor source: a woman aged 30 to 39 in good health. CDR3s leave out the opening cysteine and the closing phenylalanine or tryptophan. Each record gives: J gene, V gene, CDR3 protein.

TRBJ2-7 | TRBV19 | ASSQSIGNDEQY
TRBJ2-3 | TRBV19 | ASSIPPPLAGDPDTQY
TRBJ2-1 | TRBV5-8 | ASSLTGEQF
TRBJ1-4 | TRBV13 | ASRSTGGNEKLF
TRBJ2-1 | TRBV5-5 | ASSFEGQGSYNEQF
TRBJ2-3 | TRBV9 | ASSGDFGTQY
TRBJ2-5 | TRBV28 | ASSYGDRGPSQETQY
TRBJ2-7 | TRBV11-2 | ASSLHWTSGSEQY
TRBJ2-7 | TRBV27 | ASSYITTSGTPYEQY
TRBJ2-2 | TRBV27 | ASTHASSGELF
TRBJ1-2 | TRBV5-1 | ASSTRGGGYGYT
TRBJ2-1 | TRBV5-1 | ASTPETGTPYNEQF
TRBJ2-3 | TRBV7-9 | ASSFPEAGELTDTQY
TRBJ2-5 | TRBV4-1 | ASSHPKMGLETQY
TRBJ1-2 | TRBV4-1 | ASSQGQNRAGYT
TRBJ2-2 | TRBV13 | ASTGTGGSGELF
TRBJ2-7 | TRBV10-3 | AINRDASYEQY
TRBJ2-7 | TRBV25-1 | APGPSSSPEQY
TRBJ2-3 | TRBV28 | ASSLLTSFVSTDTQY
TRBJ1-1 | TRBV28 | ASSQNTEAF
TRBJ2-3 | TRBV14 | ASSVWTRTDTQY
TRBJ2-1 | TRBV28 | ASNNGQADNEQF
TRBJ2-3 | TRBV30 | AWSVGGGDTQY
TRBJ1-1 | TRBV19 | ASRPRTGGRVTEAF
TRBJ1-2 | TRBV11-1 | ASSLAARGIWGYT
TRBJ1-2 | TRBV2 | ASRDGQNYGYT